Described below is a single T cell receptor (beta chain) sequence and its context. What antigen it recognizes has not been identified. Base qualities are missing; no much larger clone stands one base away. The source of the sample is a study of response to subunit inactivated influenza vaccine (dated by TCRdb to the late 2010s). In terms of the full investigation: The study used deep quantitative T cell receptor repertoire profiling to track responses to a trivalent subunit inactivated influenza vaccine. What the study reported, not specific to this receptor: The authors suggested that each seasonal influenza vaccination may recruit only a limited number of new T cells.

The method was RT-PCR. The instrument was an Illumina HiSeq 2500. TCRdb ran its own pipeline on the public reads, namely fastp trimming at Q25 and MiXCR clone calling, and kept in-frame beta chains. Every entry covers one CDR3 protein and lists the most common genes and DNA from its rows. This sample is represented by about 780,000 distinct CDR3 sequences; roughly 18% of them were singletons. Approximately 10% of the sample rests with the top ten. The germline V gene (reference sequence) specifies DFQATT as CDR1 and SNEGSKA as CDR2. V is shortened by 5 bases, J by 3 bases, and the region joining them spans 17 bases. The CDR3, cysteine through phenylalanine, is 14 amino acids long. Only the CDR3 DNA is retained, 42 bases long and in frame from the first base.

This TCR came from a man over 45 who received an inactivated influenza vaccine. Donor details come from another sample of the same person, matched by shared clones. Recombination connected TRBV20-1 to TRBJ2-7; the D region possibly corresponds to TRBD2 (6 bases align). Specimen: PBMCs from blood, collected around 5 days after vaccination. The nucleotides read TGCAGTGCTGGCCCCTTTAGCGGCGACTACGAGCAGTACTTC. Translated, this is CSAGPFSGDYEQYF.